Here is one TCR beta chain with its context. Its antigen is as yet unknown. The source of the sample is a study of T-cell memory formation after mild COVID-19. Overall study: The two donors had largely donor-specific TCR clusters. Whole-study findings and limits: CD4+ contracting clones lay mainly in CM and EM, CD8+ ones in EMRA. Contracting clones, day 15 to 85, had balanced CD4/CD8, and later expanders favored CD4+.

The V gene's germline CDR1 is SGDLS and CDR2 YYNGEE. The CDR3 totals 16 residues. V was clipped by 2 bases and J by 3 bases; unmatched bases: 6. TCRdb reprocessed the 5' RACE reads with MiXCR, giving one entry per CDR3 protein. Among 200,000 to 300,000 distinct CDR3 sequences listed, roughly a sixth were seen once. Material: PBMCs or a T cell subset sorted from them (not recorded which). The J gene is TRBJ2-3, the V gene TRBV9, with 10 bases fitting TRBD1. This sequence was found in a man between 18 and 35 years old who had mild COVID-19 (a few samples of this study predate the infection). Cell type and time point are not known. The CDR3 nucleotides read TGTGCCAGCAGCGTGAGACAGGGGGCGCCGACAGATACGCAGTATTTT. It is translated as CASSVRQGAPTDTQYF.